These 9 T cell receptor beta chains originate from one sample sequenced in a study of blood T cell repertoires in COVID-19. Profiled with immunoSEQ multiplex PCR; TCRdb holds only in-frame clones, not every one. This table has tens of thousands of clones, roughly 70% appearing once. The sequencing input was peripheral blood. These receptors were collected from a man in his 70s with COVID-19, enrolled during active disease.

The V call is TRBV4-3, the J call TRBJ2-2, with D hard to call. V lost 0 bases and J lost 1, with 3 bases in between. CDR1 is LGHNA, CDR2 YSLEER, per germline. CDR3 length: 14 amino acids. The CDR3 DNA reads TGCGCCAGCAGCCAAGACTGGAACACCGGGGAGCTGTTTTTT. Protein: CASSQDWNTGELFF.

The chain recombines TRBV30 with TRBJ1-3, with D perhaps TRBD1 (6 bases). Germline CDR1 GTSNPN, CDR2 SVGIG (reference sequence). Trimming removed 0 bases from V and 1 base from J, with 10 bases in between. The CDR3 spans 15 residues. CDR3: CAWSVLGTSGNTIYF. The CDR3 bases are TGTGCCTGGAGTGTACTCGGGACATCTGGAAACACCATATATTTT.

This clone has a handful of counts. The chain is built from TRBV4-2 and TRBJ2-5; D ambiguous. V was cut by 2 bases and J by 0 bases, with 7 bases left in between. Germline loops: CDR1 LGHNA, CDR2 YNFKEQ. The CDR3 contains 14 residues. The CDR3 region has the DNA TGTGCCAGCAGCCAACGCCGGGACCAAGAGACCCAGTACTTC. It yields the protein CASSQRRDQETQYF.

The J gene is TRBJ1-1, the V gene TRBV5-5; 7 bases match TRBD1. The CDR3 consists of 15 residues. V was clipped by 3 bases and J by 0 bases; unmatched bases: 5. In germline, CDR1 is SGHKS, CDR2 YYEKEE (reference sequence). In nucleotides, the CDR3 is TGTGCCAGCAGCTCCCCGACAGGGATGAACACTGAAGCTTTCTTT. Protein product: CASSSPTGMNTEAFF.

This clone was seen a few times. This rearrangement joins TRBV21-1 to TRBJ1-1; the table's D call of TRBD1 was not tested on the DNA. TRBV21-1 is flagged as a pseudogene. The CDR3 covers 15 residues. CDR3 loop: CASRDRDPMNTEAFF. DNA of the CDR3: TGTGCCAGCAGAGACAGGGACCCGATGAACACTGAAGCTTTCTTT.

The V call is TRBV12-5, the J call TRBJ2-3; 8 bases align to TRBD2. Per the germline V gene, CDR1 is LGHNT and CDR2 is FRNRAP. There are 16 residues in the CDR3. V shed 3 bases, J shed 2 bases, and the junction held 7 bases outside the gene matches. The CDR3 DNA sequence: TGTGCTAGTGGTTTTATGGCGGGAGGACTCACAGATACGCAGTATTTT. Its protein product is CASGFMAGGLTDTQYF.

This chain links TRBV28 with TRBJ1-6; 10 nucleotides line up with TRBD1. The CDR3 is 15 amino acids. Germline trimming cut 7 bases from V and 9 bases from J; bases unmatched to any gene: 9. The germline CDR1 and CDR2 sequences are MDHEN and SYDVKM. DNA for the CDR3: TGTGCCAGCAACAACCTGGGACAGGGGACTTCACCCCTCCACTTT. The encoded protein is CASNNLGQGTSPLHF.

This chain connects TRBV5-1 to TRBJ2-7, with 7 bases matching TRBD1. The CDR3 is 12 residues long. In germline, CDR1 is SGHRS, CDR2 YFSETQ. With V trimmed by 6 bases and J by 2 bases, 2 bases remained unmatched. CDR3 sequence: CASKGQTYEQYF. CDR3 nucleotides: TGCGCCAGCAAGGGACAGACCTACGAGCAGTACTTC.

The V and J genes are TRBV3-1 (or the pseudogene TRBV3-2) and TRBJ1-3, with D perhaps TRBD1 (6 bases). V gave up 6 bases and J gave up 1 base, with 10 bases separating them. The germline V gene has CDR1 LGHDT and CDR2 YNNKEL (reference sequence). This CDR3 is built from 14 residues. The CDR3 DNA is TGTGCCAGCAGACAACAGGGTTCTGGAAACACCATATATTTT. It specifies CASRQQGSGNTIYF.